The rows below give T cell receptor beta chains drawn from one sample of a study of blood T cell repertoires in COVID-19. Generated by immunoSEQ multiplex PCR, the TCRdb table keeps only in-frame clones and is missing some. The table includes about 87,000 clones, 70% to 85% detected once. Sequencing was done on a sample of peripheral blood. These receptors were obtained from a woman aged 50 to 60 with acute or convalescent COVID-19. The CDR3 runs from the conserved cysteine through the conserved F or W. A D gene is named only where the DNA matches it firmly. Size values are once, few and many counts, or a class for expanded clones, and some rows have none.

j_call d_call v_call clone_size cdr3_nt cdr3_aa
TRBJ2-3 TRBD2 TRBV5-1 . TGCGCCAGCAGTAGAAGCGGGGGCCCGGGGGATACGCAGTATTTT CASSRSGGPGDTQYF
TRBJ2-1 . TRBV11-2 . TGTGCCAGCAGCTTATTCTCGAACGGGGAGCAGTTCTTC CASSLFSNGEQFF
TRBJ1-3 . TRBV6-4 once TGTGCCACGCGTGATGACTCTGGAAACACCATATATTTT CATRDDSGNTIYF
TRBJ1-2 . TRBV6-6 . TGTGCCAGCAGCTCCCCAGGGGTGAACTATGGCTACACCTTC CASSSPGVNYGYTF
TRBJ1-6 . TRBV19 once TGTGCCAGTAGTATACCAGGGAATTCACCCCTCCACTTT CASSIPGNSPLHF
TRBJ2-7 TRBD1 TRBV6-5 . TGTGCCAGCAGCCCCGCGGGACAGGGTGGGATCGAGCAGTACTTC CASSPAGQGGIEQYF
TRBJ2-7 . TRBV9 few TGTGCCAGCAGCGCGGGGACAGCGGGCTACGAGCAGTACTTC CASSAGTAGYEQYF
TRBJ2-7 . TRBV6-5 . TGTGCCAGCAGTTCCGACGGGTGGGGGGACGAGCAGTACTTC CASSSDGWGDEQYF
TRBJ2-3 . TRBV18 . TGTGCCAGCTCCACCGCAGGGGTGGGCACAGATACGCAGTATTTT CASSTAGVGTDTQYF
TRBJ2-3 . TRBV20-1 few TGCAGTGCTAGTAGCAGAGGCGCGAGGGATACGCAGTATTTT CSASSRGARDTQYF
TRBJ2-5 TRBD2 TRBV6-2/TRBV6-3 once TGTGCCAGCAGCCCTACTAGCGGGGGGGCCTGGGAGACCCAGTACTTC CASSPTSGGAWETQYF
TRBJ1-4 TRBD1 TRBV28 . TGTGCCAGCAGTTTAAACAGGGGTAATGAAAAACTGTTTTTT CASSLNRGNEKLFF
TRBJ2-6 TRBD2 TRBV7-9 . TGTGCCAGCAGCTTAGCGGGAGGGAGCTCTGGGGCCAACGTCCTGACTTTC CASSLAGGSSGANVLTF
TRBJ2-7 TRBD1 TRBV19 once TGTGCCAGTAGTCTCTGGACAGGTGACTACGAGCAGTACTTC CASSLWTGDYEQYF
TRBJ1-3 . TRBV7-6 few TGTGCCAGCAGCTTAAAGCAGGGAGGAAACACCATATATTTT CASSLKQGGNTIYF
TRBJ1-2 . TRBV6-5 . TGTGCCAGCAGTTACTCAATCGGTTCCTATGGCTACACCTTC CASSYSIGSYGYTF
TRBJ1-5 . TRBV2 . TGTGCCAGCCGGTGGGCCAATCAGCCCCAGCATTTT CASRWANQPQHF
TRBJ1-1 . TRBV18 . TGTGCCAGCTCACCCGGGGGTGACGCTTTCTTT CASSPGGDAFF
TRBJ2-2 . TRBV28 few TGTGCCAGCAGTTCTTATTCCAGGGCGTCGACCGGCACCGGGGAGCTGTTTTTT CASSSYSRASTGTGELFF
TRBJ1-1 . TRBV11-3 . TGTGCCAGCAGCTTAGGTCCTAACACTGAAGCTTTCTTT CASSLGPNTEAFF
TRBJ2-2 TRBD2 TRBV7-8 once TGTGCCAGCAGCTTAGATACTAGCGGGGGGAGGGAGCTGTTTTTT CASSLDTSGGRELFF
TRBJ1-3 . TRBV6-2/TRBV6-3 once TGTGCCAGCAGTTACGCGGCAGTCTTCTCTGGAAACACCATATATTTT CASSYAAVFSGNTIYF
TRBJ2-2 TRBD1 TRBV29-1 . TGCAGCGTTGGACCCGGGACAGGGAATCCCACCGGGGAGCTGTTTTTT CSVGPGTGNPTGELFF
TRBJ1-3 . TRBV4-1 once TGCGCCAGCAGCCAAGATTTTGCCAGTCGGAGGCTCTCTGGAAACACCATATATTTT CASSQDFASRRLSGNTIYF
TRBJ2-5 TRBD2 TRBV20-1 once TGCAGTGCTAGTGGCGGGGGGGAACAAGAGACCCAGTACTTC CSASGGGEQETQYF
TRBJ2-1 TRBD1 TRBV30 . TGTGCCTGGGGGGACAGGGCTTCAGGGCAGTTCTTC CAWGDRASGQFF
TRBJ1-5 TRBD1 TRBV28 . TGTGCCAGCAGTCGCGGGGGGACAGGGGCTGACTGGTCCCAGCATTTT CASSRGGTGADWSQHF
TRBJ1-2 . TRBV2 . TGTGCCAGCAGTGAAGTGGCGGCCTCCTATGGCTACACCTTC CASSEVAASYGYTF
TRBJ1-5 . TRBV27 . TGTGCCAGCAGCCTTCTTCGGGATAGCAATCAGCCCCAGCATTTT CASSLLRDSNQPQHF
TRBJ1-5 . TRBV7-2 . TGTGCCAGCAGCGTTCAAGGGGCGAATCAGCCCCAGCATTTT CASSVQGANQPQHF
TRBJ2-2 . TRBV4-1 . TGCGCCAGCAGCCAAGATAGAAGCACCGGGGAGCTGTTTTTT CASSQDRSTGELFF
TRBJ1-5 . TRBV7-2 . TGTGCCAGCAGCTTAGGGAGGAGAGAAACCCAGCATTTT CASSLGRRETQHF
TRBJ2-1 TRBD2 TRBV6-6 . TGTGCCAGCAGTTACTCGCCTAGCGGGGTTAATGAGCAGTTCTTC CASSYSPSGVNEQFF
TRBJ2-1 . TRBV7-2 . TGTGCCAGCAGCTTCCCAACTAGCAATGAGCAGTTCTTC CASSFPTSNEQFF
TRBJ2-1 TRBD2 TRBV6-1 . TGTGCCAGCAGTGAACGGCCAGCGGGGGAGCACAATGAGCAGTTCTTC CASSERPAGEHNEQFF
TRBJ1-1 . TRBV16 . TGTGCCAGCAGCCAACCTGGGCGGGCGTCGGGGACTGAAGCTTTCTTT CASSQPGRASGTEAFF
TRBJ1-5 TRBD1 TRBV18 . TGTGCCAGCTCCGGGACAGGGGGCGATCAGCCCCAGCATTTT CASSGTGGDQPQHF
TRBJ1-2 . TRBV27 . TGTGCCAGCAGTCCGGGACCGGGGGATGGCTACACCTTC CASSPGPGDGYTF
TRBJ2-1 . TRBV24-1 few TGTGCCACCAGTGATCCATCGGACACCTACAATGAGCAGTTCTTC CATSDPSDTYNEQFF
TRBJ1-2 . TRBV20-1 . TGCAGTGCTAGTTTGGACAGTGCTTCTAACTATGGCTACACCTTC CSASLDSASNYGYTF
TRBJ1-1 . TRBV4-2 . TGTGCCAGCAGCCAAGTTGTTGGGCCGGGGACTGAAGCTTTCTTT CASSQVVGPGTEAFF
TRBJ1-1 . TRBV28 . TGTGCCAGCAGTTTGGGCAGTACCAACACTGAAGCTTTCTTT CASSLGSTNTEAFF
TRBJ1-1 . TRBV7-8 . TGTGCCAGCAGCTTAGCCCTCGGGATGAACACTGAAGCTTTCTTT CASSLALGMNTEAFF
TRBJ1-2 . TRBV6-5 . TGTGCCAGCACCAACCATGGAGTCGACTATGGCTACACCTTC CASTNHGVDYGYTF
TRBJ1-3 . TRBV4-2 . TGTGCCAGCAGCCAAGTCGAGAACTCTGGAAACACCATATATTTT CASSQVENSGNTIYF
TRBJ2-7 . TRBV9 . TGTGCCAGCAGCGTAGAGGGTGTGGCAGAGGGCTACGAGCAGTACTTC CASSVEGVAEGYEQYF
TRBJ1-2 . TRBV5-6 . TGTGCCAGCAGCTTGGGGGGGACTAGCTATGGCTACACCTTC CASSLGGTSYGYTF
TRBJ1-2 . TRBV7-9 . TGTGCCAGCACCTCGGGGGGACTTAACTATGGCTACACCTTC CASTSGGLNYGYTF
TRBJ1-1 . TRBV5-1 few TGCGCCAGCAGCTTGACGAGAGACACTGAAGCTTTCTTT CASSLTRDTEAFF